These 4 T cell receptor beta chains originate from one sample sequenced in a study of blood T cell repertoires in COVID-19 (dated by TCRdb to 2020 to 2022). Receptors were amplified or captured by the immunoSEQ multiplex PCR assay. The clones in this table, taken by TCRdb from immuneACCESS, are in-frame only. Not every clone is retained; where verified, under half of the shortfall comes from an unresolved V gene, and the cause of the rest is unknown. In this sample the table shows around 51,000 clones, 70% to 90% of which occur a single time. The ten largest account for roughly 4% of the sample. Sequencing input: peripheral blood. The source of these receptors is a man aged 80 or over with active COVID-19.

The chain recombines TRBV6-5 with TRBJ2-7, with D perhaps TRBD2 (5 bases). This CDR3 has 14 amino acids. The V gene lost 3 bases and the J gene lost 2 bases, with 11 bases spanning the gap. From germline, CDR1 is MNHEY and CDR2 SVGAGI. CDR3 amino acids: CASSYLGVPYEQYF. Here the CDR3 DNA reads TGTGCCAGCAGTTATTTGGGAGTGCCCTACGAGCAGTACTTC.

This clone was counted once. V and J are TRBV28 and TRBJ1-6, with D tentatively TRBD1 (6 bases). In germline, CDR1 is MDHEN, CDR2 SYDVKM. This CDR3 comprises 13 residues. Trimming shortened V by 6 bases and J by 11 bases, and 14 bases separated the two germline ends. CDR3 loop: CASSGQPVTPLHF. CDR3 DNA: TGTGCCAGCAGCGGACAGCCAGTAACACCCCTCCACTTT.

The V call is TRBV18, the J call TRBJ2-7; tentatively, D is TRBD2 (6 bases). CDR3 length: 14 residues. V was pared by 3 bases and J by 6 bases, with 15 bases between. The germline V gene encodes CDR1 KGHSH and CDR2 LQKENI. The CDR3 region has the DNA TGTGCCAGCTCACCTGGGACTGGTTTCGGCGAGCAGTACTTC. As protein: CASSPGTGFGEQYF.

V and J are TRBV7-9 and TRBJ2-7, with a tentative D call TRBD2 (7 bases). The CDR3 has 15 residues. The germline CDR1 and CDR2 sequences are SEHNR and FQNEAQ (reference sequence). The ends were cut back, 0 bases at V and 2 bases at J, with 11 bases in the middle. The CDR3 coding sequence is TGTGCCAGCAGCTTAGCGGGGGGGCAAACCTACGAGCAGTACTTC. It codes for CASSLAGGQTYEQYF.